This entry lists 2 T cell receptor beta chains sequenced from one sample in a study of shared clonotypes between healthy human individuals. Here immunoSEQ multiplex PCR was the method, and the copy in TCRdb shows in-frame clones only, minus some. The data hold about 2 million clones, with 95% observed a single time. Specimen: naive CD4+ T cells sorted from blood. Indicated subset: CD45RA+ positively selected. The receptors stem from a man aged 18 to 30 in good health.

The chain couples TRBV6-1 to TRBJ2-4; the match to TRBD1 covers 10 bases. Germline-derived CDR1 and CDR2 are MNHNS and SASEGT. The CDR3 runs to 15 residues. The ends lost 3 bases at V and 3 bases at J; junction bases unmatched: 2. DNA of the CDR3: TGTGCCAGCAGTGACCGGACAGGGGGCAAAAACATTCAGTACTTC. It yields the protein CASSDRTGGKNIQYF.

In its sample, this clone was seen once. The chain combines TRBV25-1 with TRBJ1-4; D is undetermined. CDR3 length: 15 residues. Germline CDR1 is MGHDK and CDR2 is SYGVNS. Trimming took off 2 bases at V and 8 bases at J, with 15 bases between the two ends. CDR3 in DNA: TGTGCCAGCAGTGAAACGAGCCCTCAAGGCGAAAAACTGTTTTTT. Protein sequence: CASSETSPQGEKLFF.